These 10 T cell receptor beta chains share one sample of origin, sequenced in a study of blood T cell repertoires in COVID-19 (dated by TCRdb to 2020 to 2021). Receptor libraries were prepared by the immunoSEQ multiplex PCR assay. TCRdb took this table from immuneACCESS and kept in-frame rearrangements with V and J called. Such tables lack part of the clones; where checked against another copy, unresolved V genes explain under half of the gap, and the rest is unexplained. For this sample the table gives about 180,000 clones, of which about nine tenths were detected only once. Together, the top ten hold about 4% of the sample. The sequencing sample was made of peripheral blood. These receptors were obtained from a woman aged 25 to 39 with acute or convalescent COVID-19.

V gene TRBV6-4 combines with J gene TRBJ2-7; the D gene is possibly TRBD1 (5 bases). The V gene lost 8 bases and the J gene lost 5 bases, with 16 bases spanning the gap. The CDR3 loop spans 13 amino acids. CDR1 and CDR2 (germline): MRHNA, SNTAGT. CDR3 region: CASPRDRSDEQYF. CDR3 DNA sequence: TGTGCCAGCCCTAGAGACAGAAGCGACGAGCAGTACTTC.

The genes are TRBV2 and TRBJ2-6; tentatively, D is TRBD2 (5 bases). Germline CDR1 is SNHLY and CDR2 is FYNNEI. V gave up 7 bases and J gave up 4 bases, with 14 bases separating them. The CDR3 covers 15 residues. The chain's CDR3 is CASNPLTGGANVLTF. CDR3 DNA sequence: TGTGCCAGCAATCCTCTAACGGGGGGGGCCAACGTCCTGACTTTC.

This chain uses TRBV7-2 with TRBJ2-7; D call uncertain. The CDR3 runs to 13 residues. Germline CDR1 and CDR2: SGHTA and FQGNSA. The ends were cut back, 2 bases at V and 3 bases at J, with 8 bases in the middle. The CDR3 here is CASSLPVIYEQYF. The CDR3 DNA follows: TGTGCCAGCAGCTTACCCGTTATCTACGAGCAGTACTTC. Full variable domain (remainder filled in from reference TRBV7-2 and TRBJ2-7): GAGVSQSPSNKVTEKGKDVELRCDPISGHTALYWYRQSLGQGLEFLIYFQGNSAPDKSGLPSDRFSAERTGGSVSTLTIQRTQQEDSAVYLCASSLPVIYEQYFGPGTRLTVT.

This clone turned up a few times. The gene calls are TRBV2 and TRBJ2-7; D call uncertain. V lost 3 bases to trimming and J lost 3 bases, with 12 bases between them. From germline, CDR1 is SNHLY and CDR2 FYNNEI. The CDR3 loop spans 14 amino acids. The CDR3 sequence: CASSDLGSLYEQYF. In DNA form, the CDR3 reads TGTGCCAGCAGTGATTTGGGCTCCCTCTACGAGCAGTACTTC.

A word on this clone: Given the absence of the conserved phenylalanine or tryptophan at the CDR3 end, a read error is likely. The DNA is omitted, as the CDR3 cannot be located on it reliably, and the CDR3 follows TCRdb's listing. The V gene is TRBV6-8, the J gene TRBJ1-2; no check of the table's D call, TRBD1, against the DNA was made. Per the germline V gene, CDR1 is MNHGY and CDR2 is SAAAGT. From its first to its last residue, the CDR3 has 12 amino acids. The CDR3 is CASSRTAFTSKN.

This chain connects TRBV18 to TRBJ2-6; D is unresolved. Germline CDR1 is KGHSH and CDR2 is LQKENI. The CDR3 length is 14 residues. V lost 10 bases, J lost 0 bases, and 10 bases lay in between. The CDR3 region is CATSLNSGANVLTF. CDR3 coding DNA: TGTGCCACCTCCCTTAACTCTGGGGCCAACGTCCTGACTTTC.

This clone occurred a few times. The V gene is TRBV9, the J gene TRBJ1-3, with no clear D. Looked up from germline, CDR1 is SGDLS and CDR2 is YYNGEE. This CDR3 is 18 amino acids long. V lost 2 bases, J lost 4 bases, and 22 bases lay in between. In DNA form, the CDR3 reads TGTGCCAGCAGCGTCGTACTTTTCGCGGGGTACGGAGGAAACACCATATATTTT. The encoded protein is CASSVVLFAGYGGNTIYF. The entire variable domain, with the rest obtained from reference TRBV9 and TRBJ1-3, is as follows: DSGVTQTPKHLITATGQRVTLRCSPRSGDLSVYWYQQSLDQGLQFLIQYYNGEERAKGNILERFSAQQFPDLHSELNLSSLELGDSALYFCASSVVLFAGYGGNTIYFGEGSWLTVV.

This rearrangement joins TRBV3-1 (or the pseudogene TRBV3-2) to TRBJ2-1; 7 bases line up with TRBD2. J was trimmed by 0 bases and V by 5 bases; bases with no gene match: 19. The V gene's germline CDR1 is LGHDT and CDR2 YNNKEL (reference sequence). The CDR3 consists of 20 residues. The CDR3 DNA sequence: TGTGCCAGCAGCTCTCGGGCTAGCGGTTCTTCCTTGGGCTCCTACAATGAGCAGTTCTTC. Translated: CASSSRASGSSLGSYNEQFF.

The rearrangement joins TRBV27 to TRBJ2-7; a weak D match, TRBD2 (5 bases). The CDR3 is made up of 13 amino acids. Trimming stripped 5 bases from V and 5 bases from J, with 13 bases between. CDR1 is MNHEY, CDR2 SMNVEV, per germline (reference sequence). CDR3 nucleotide sequence: TGTGCCAGCAGTCGCTCGACGGGGAACGAGCAGTACTTC. Translated, it gives CASSRSTGNEQYF.

The V and J genes are TRBV12-2 and TRBJ2-7; the table's D gene call, TRBD1, was not cross checked with the DNA. TRBV12-2 is termed a pseudogene. This CDR3 spans 16 amino acids. The CDR3 nucleotides are TGTGCAAGTCGTCCTACCATAGGGGAAACCCGCTACGAGCAGTACTTC. This sequence encodes CASRPTIGETRYEQYF.